The 19 T cell receptor beta chains listed next were all sequenced from one sample in a study of Tregs in tolerant kidney transplant recipients (dated by TCRdb to the late 2010s). The library was generated by the immunoSEQ multiplex PCR assay. In TCRdb, the immuneACCESS table is reduced to in-frame sequences with V and J assigned. These tables do not hold every clone; where another copy was compared, an unresolved V gene accounts for under half, and the others remain unexplained. The record for this sample contains over 25,000 clones. Under 9% of the sample is in the top ten clones. The sample's time point label, in plain terms: blood sample drawn before combined kidney and bone marrow transplant. The input for sequencing was CD8+ T cells from blood, taken before the transplant. Every receptor here comes from a human donor who received a combined kidney and bone marrow transplant.

For this clone: The sequence runs out 3 residues before the end of the CDR3; the remainder is reconstructed from the germline J gene. The V call is TRBV2, the J call TRBJ2-7, with TRBD1 as a possible D gene (5 bases). Trimming took 11 bases from V and 1 from J, leaving 15 bases between them. Germline V gene lookup returns CDR1 SNHLY and CDR2 FYNNEI. This CDR3 spans 13 amino acids. The CDR3 region is CAYRTQNSYEQYF. The DNA read from the CDR3 is TGTGCCTACCGGACACAGAATTCCTACGAG.

Concerning this clone: The CDR3 end is not reached by the read, which stops 3 residues before it; the germline J gene fills it in. The chain couples TRBV7-2 to TRBJ2-3; D remains unclear. The V gene's germline CDR1 is SGHTA and CDR2 FQGNSA. The CDR3 is made up of 12 amino acids. The V end lost 7 bases, the J end lost 6 bases, and 11 bases lay between the germline ends. CDR3 bases read: TGTGCCAGCACCCCGCAGATGGATACG. This gives the protein CASTPQMDT. The CDR3 as a whole reads CASTPQMDTQYF.

Worth noting for this clone: Read data end 3 residues before the CDR3 end; the end is taken from the germline J gene. The chain uses TRBV11-2 and TRBJ2-7, with D possibly TRBD2 on 5 matching bases. Germline V gene sequence: CDR1 SGHAT, CDR2 FQNNGV. V lost 1 base to trimming and J lost 3 bases, with 13 bases between them. The CDR3 consists of 15 residues. The sequenced CDR3 bases are TGTGCCAGCAGCTTAGTCGGCGGGTGGAGCTACGAG. This codes for CASSLVGGWSYE. The full CDR3 reads CASSLVGGWSYEQYF.

Of note for this clone: The read ends 3 residues early relative to the CDR3; the germline J gene fills the gap. The gene calls are TRBV5-1 and TRBJ1-1; TRBD1 agrees at 7 bases. J was trimmed by 2 bases and V by 5 bases; bases with no gene match: 12. The CDR3 runs 16 residues. Germline CDR1 SGHRS, CDR2 YFSETQ. The CDR3 is CASRIDLTGINTEAFF. CDR3 DNA, as far as it was read: TGCGCCAGCAGGATAGACCTGACAGGGATAAACACTGAA.

As for this clone: The read ends 3 residues shy of where the CDR3 ends; the end is completed using the germline J gene. This rearrangement joins TRBV7-2 to TRBJ1-1, with D unresolved. Germline values: CDR1 SGHTA, CDR2 FQGNSA. V lost 6 bases and J 0 bases, leaving 8 bases between the germline ends. The CDR3 extends over 13 amino acids. The CDR3 protein is CASSRGLNTEAFF. The CDR3 DNA, read in part, is TGTGCCAGCAGTCGCGGGCTGAACACTGAA.

Notes on this clone: The read gets to within 3 residues of the CDR3 end, and the germline J gene fills in the rest. This chain connects TRBV19 to TRBJ1-5; the D gene is possibly TRBD1 (6 bases). The V gene's germline CDR1 is LNHDA and CDR2 SQIVND (reference sequence). The V end was cut by 5 bases, the J end by 0 bases, with 14 bases between. The CDR3 loop spans 16 amino acids. CDR3 region: CASSAWTVYSNQPQHF. The covered CDR3 bases are TGTGCCAGTAGTGCATGGACAGTGTATAGCAATCAGCCC.

Note on this clone: Read coverage stops 3 residues before the CDR3 terminus; the germline J gene supplies the remainder. This chain connects TRBV19 to TRBJ2-1; tentatively, D is TRBD2 (5 bases). Trimming removed 7 bases at V and 6 bases at J, with 7 bases between. CDR1 LNHDA and CDR2 SQIVND come from the germline V gene (reference sequence). This CDR3 contains 11 residues. The CDR3 sequence: CASMRVNEQFF. The DNA read from the CDR3 is TGTGCCAGTATGAGGGTCAATGAG. The full variable domain, in which reference TRBV19 and TRBJ2-1 provide the parts outside the CDR3, is DGGITQSPKYLFRKEGQNVTLSCEQNLNHDAMYWYRQDPGQGLRLIYYSQIVNDFQKGDIAEGYSVSREKKESFPLTVTSAQKNPTAFYLCASMRVNEQFFGPGTRLTVL.

Turning to this clone: The read ends 3 residues shy of where the CDR3 ends; the end is completed using the germline J gene. This rearrangement joins TRBV18 to TRBJ2-2; D is ambiguous. V was shortened by 3 bases and J by 2 bases, with 13 bases between the two germline ends. The CDR3 totals 16 residues. Per the germline V gene, CDR1 is KGHSH and CDR2 is LQKENI. This CDR3 is CASSPQFAVNTGELFF. The part of the CDR3 DNA that was read is TGTGCCAGCTCACCCCAATTCGCAGTAAACACCGGGGAG.

As concerns this clone: The DNA ends 3 residues before the CDR3 does, and the rest of the CDR3 is filled in from the germline J gene. The chain recombines TRBV6-2 or TRBV6-3 with TRBJ2-5; D uncertain. This CDR3 spans 14 amino acids. V was cut by 0 bases and J by 1 base, with 6 bases left in between. Looked up from germline, CDR1 is MNHEY and CDR2 is SVGEGT. The covered CDR3 bases are TGTGCCAGCAGTTACTCCCCATCCCAAGAGACC. Its protein product is CASSYSPSQET. The complete CDR3 sequence is CASSYSPSQETQYF.

Comment on this clone: The DNA ends 3 residues before the CDR3 does, and the rest of the CDR3 is filled in from the germline J gene. The genes are TRBV13 and TRBJ2-1; TRBD2 aligns across 8 bases. V lost 0 bases and J lost 2; bases outside the gene matches: 6. Germline V gene lookup returns CDR1 PRHDT and CDR2 FYEKMQ (reference sequence). The CDR3 is 17 residues long. The CDR3 reads CASSLGAGGPTYNEQFF. The covered CDR3 bases are TGTGCCAGCAGCTTAGGGGCGGGGGGCCCAACCTACAATGAG.

For this clone: The read terminates 3 residues ahead of where the CDR3 ends, so the germline J gene completes it. The chain uses TRBV6-1 and TRBJ1-2; 7 bases are shared with TRBD1. The ends lost 1 base at V and 4 bases at J; junction bases unmatched: 9. The CDR3 totals 16 residues. Germline-derived CDR1 and CDR2 are MNHNS and SASEGT. This chain's CDR3 is CASSEGPLQGSYGYTF. The part of the CDR3 DNA that was read is TGTGCCAGCAGTGAAGGCCCCCTACAGGGGAGCTATGGC.

In the case of this clone: The read finishes 3 residues shy of the CDR3 end, and the germline J gene is used to complete it. This chain connects TRBV18 to TRBJ2-1; 9 bases map to TRBD2. With V trimmed by 3 bases and J by 4 bases, 4 bases remained unmatched. The germline V gene encodes CDR1 KGHSH and CDR2 LQKENI. The CDR3 sequence is 15 residues long. The CDR3 sequence is CASSPTAGGYNEQFF. Incomplete CDR3 DNA: TGTGCCAGCTCACCGACTGCGGGAGGGTACAATGAG. The full variable domain, in which reference TRBV18 and TRBJ2-1 provide the parts outside the CDR3, is NAGVMQNPRHLVRRRGQEARLRCSPMKGHSHVYWYRQLPEEGLKFMVYLQKENIIDESGMPKERFSAEFPKEGPSILRIQQVVRGDSAAYFCASSPTAGGYNEQFFGPGTRLTVL.

A remark on this clone: The read ends 3 residues early relative to the CDR3; the germline J gene fills the gap. J is TRBJ1-4 and V is TRBV2; D not resolved. The CDR3 runs 15 residues. Germline CDR1 is SNHLY and CDR2 is FYNNEI. With 8 bases removed from V and 0 bases from J, the gap between germline ends came to 13 bases. Incomplete CDR3 DNA: TGTGCCAGCCAAAACACACCTGCAACTAATGAAAAA. It translates to CASQNTPATNEK. The whole CDR3 sequence reads CASQNTPATNEKLFF.

On this clone itself: The read stops 3 residues short of the end of the CDR3; the missing end is completed from the germline J gene. The chain combines TRBV7-8 with TRBJ2-7; weak D call: TRBD2 (6 bases). The germline gives CDR1 SGHVS, CDR2 FQNEAQ. The germline V and J ends were trimmed by 0 bases and 4 bases, with 10 bases remaining between them. The CDR3 runs to 14 residues. The CDR3 protein is CASSLAQSGYEQYF. The DNA read from the CDR3 is TGTGCCAGCAGCTTAGCGCAAAGCGGGTACGAG.

For this clone: The read gets to within 3 residues of the CDR3 end, and the germline J gene fills in the rest. V and J are TRBV7-8 and TRBJ2-1; 10 nucleotides match TRBD1. Germline assignment: CDR1 SGHVS and CDR2 FQNEAQ. With 3 bases clipped from V and 8 bases from J, the junction kept 4 bases outside the gene matches. CDR3 length: 14 amino acids. The CDR3 sequence is CASSFWTGGDEQFF. Incomplete CDR3 DNA: TGTGCCAGCAGCTTCTGGACAGGGGGGGATGAG.

With respect to this clone: The observed sequence ends 3 residues before the CDR3 terminus, with the missing tail filled in from the germline J gene. This chain uses TRBV18 with TRBJ2-7; 8 nucleotides match TRBD2. V shed 2 bases and J 2 bases; nucleotides not matched to a gene: 5. Germline V CDR1 and CDR2: KGHSH, LQKENI. The CDR3 is made up of 15 amino acids. The CDR3 DNA, read in part, is TGTGCCAGCTCACCAGGGCCGGGAGGGGCCTACGAG. Amino acids: CASSPGPGGAYE. The complete CDR3 reads CASSPGPGGAYEQYF.

As regards this clone: The CDR3 end falls 3 residues outside the read, so it is completed with the germline J gene. This chain uses TRBV5-5 with TRBJ1-3, with 7 bases matching TRBD1. This CDR3 comprises 15 residues. Per germline, CDR1 SGHKS and CDR2 YYEKEE (reference sequence). Trimming removed 4 bases from V and 2 bases from J; junction bases left unmatched: 6. CDR3 in amino acids: CASSPGQAPGNTIYF. The CDR3 DNA, read in part, is TGTGCCAGCAGCCCAGGACAGGCACCTGGAAACACC.

Notes on this clone: The read terminates 3 residues ahead of where the CDR3 ends, so the germline J gene completes it. The V gene is TRBV6-2 or TRBV6-3, the J gene TRBJ1-3; D gene unclear. V lost 0 bases and J lost 0, with 6 bases in between. The length of the CDR3 is 15 residues. CDR1 and CDR2 (germline): MNHEY, SVGEGT. The CDR3 spells CASSYSTFSGNTIYF. Incomplete CDR3 DNA: TGTGCCAGCAGTTACTCTACATTCTCTGGAAACACC.

As for this clone: The read falls 3 residues short of the CDR3 end, and the missing part is taken from the germline J gene. The gene calls are TRBV6-1 and TRBJ2-7, with D unclear. CDR1 and CDR2 (germline): MNHNS, SASEGT. V dropped 2 bases and J dropped 1 base, with 3 bases sitting between them. There are 12 residues in the CDR3. The CDR3: CASSESSYEQYF. The part of the CDR3 DNA that was read is TGTGCCAGCAGTGAATCGTCCTACGAG.